One T cell receptor (beta chain) is described in this entry. The specificity of this receptor is unknown. No base quality information exists; no much larger clone differs at one position. These data originate in a study of CD8+ T cells in alopecia areata (dated by TCRdb to the late 2010s). About the study as a whole: The treated patients took part in an open-label pilot trial in which moderate-to-severe alopecia areata was treated with oral tofacitinib at 5 to 10 mg twice daily. RNA came from the PAXgene miRNA kit for fixed scalp, the miRNeasy kit for PBMCs, and the RNeasy kit for mouse skin. Biopsies were taken from tofacitinib-treated patients at baseline and again at 4 and 24 weeks into treatment, and several of those patients also had a later scalp biopsy. To study T cell clonal expansion in alopecia areata, the researchers applied high-throughput TCRbeta sequencing to both the C3H/HeJ mouse model and human patients. TCRbeta CDR3 regions were amplified by immunoSEQ multiplex PCR with 35 Vbeta forward and 13 Jbeta reverse primers. In humans, TCRbeta sequencing was performed on scalp tissue and on sorted CD4+ and CD8+ peripheral blood T cells from healthy controls and from patients with patchy or totalis/universalis alopecia areata. Tofacitinib was administered for 6 to 18 months, and 6 months of follow-up off drug were then conducted to assess delayed response and recurrence. The SALT score, which quantifies the percentage of affected scalp surface area, was used to measure disease severity in treated patients. Scalp clonality was compared across normal scalp (n=4), patchy alopecia areata scalp (n=8), and alopecia totalis/universalis scalp (n=8). The paper as a whole reports these results and caveats: Compared with normal scalp, lesional scalp, particularly in alopecia totalis/universalis, had higher clonality and more expanded CD8+ clones, which suggests antigenic drive. Tofacitinib significantly decreased scalp clonality and the number of expanded CD8+ clones among the top 100 scalp clones. Resident alphabeta T cells in normal human skin are also sequenced, complicating scalp TCR repertoire analysis, unlike mouse skin dominated by gammadelta T cells. Because the treated cohort was small and had just a single nonresponder, larger studies are needed to establish links between baseline CD8+ expansion and response. Shared TCR sequences between patients were less evident than in mice, which may be partly attributable to HLA diversity in the patient population. During tofacitinib treatment, many expanded lesional clones stuck around in both scalp and blood, and this persistence may partly explain why relapse happens after treatment is stopped.

Taken with the paper, the label for time point translates to: roughly 27 days on oral tofacitinib. The treatment or condition label for this specimen denotes: oral pan-JAK inhibitor, 5-10 mg twice daily. Peripheral blood and lesional scalp punch biopsies were obtained from patients with alopecia areata. PBMCs were isolated by density centrifugation and stained for CD3, CD4 and CD8, and CD4+ and CD8+ T cells were sorted on a FACSAria. Via the germline V gene (reference sequence), CDR1 is SEHNR and CDR2 FQNEAQ. Clipping removes 5 bases from V and 3 bases from J, with 17 as the unmatched junction base count. The cysteine opens and the phenylalanine closes a CDR3 of 19 amino acids. The sequence is cut down to CDR3 DNA, 57 bases in frame from base 1. Receptor libraries were prepared by the immunoSEQ multiplex PCR assay. RNA was extracted from all samples and reverse transcribed into cDNA as template for TCR sequencing. First-strand cDNA was synthesized using SuperScript III with a 2:1 mix of oligo-dT and random hexamers. A synthetic immune receptor repertoire was used to assess amplification bias, and residual bias was removed computationally. In the authors' own workflow: Raw reads were preprocessed to remove errors, and CDR3 was defined according to IMGT conventions as the region from the conserved cysteine to phenylalanine. Clonality was calculated as 1 minus Shannon entropy normalized by log2 of the number of productive unique TCRs. Whether scalp clones were CD4 or CD8 was inferred by matching scalp TCRbeta sequences against CD4 and CD8 repertoires sorted from blood. TCRdb's version of the immuneACCESS table is confined to in-frame rearrangements and falls short of the full clone set. An unresolved V gene accounts for under half of the shortfall where checked; the remainder is of unknown origin. The DNA gave D and trimming, while V, J and clone size come from that table. For this sample the table gives 120,000 to 150,000 clones, of which roughly 80% were detected only once. The ten top clones hold approximately 25% of the sample.

The material was CD8+ T cells sorted from blood, obtained at week 4, from a patient treated with tofacitinib. The sequence came from a human donor with alopecia areata. Recombination linked TRBV7-9 to TRBJ2-4, with TRBD2 matching 9 junction bases. The sequenced DNA: TGTGCCAGCAGCCCCGGAGGGGTGGCGGGGGGGCTCGGCAAAAACATTCAGTACTTC. Translated, it gives CASSPGGVAGGLGKNIQYF.